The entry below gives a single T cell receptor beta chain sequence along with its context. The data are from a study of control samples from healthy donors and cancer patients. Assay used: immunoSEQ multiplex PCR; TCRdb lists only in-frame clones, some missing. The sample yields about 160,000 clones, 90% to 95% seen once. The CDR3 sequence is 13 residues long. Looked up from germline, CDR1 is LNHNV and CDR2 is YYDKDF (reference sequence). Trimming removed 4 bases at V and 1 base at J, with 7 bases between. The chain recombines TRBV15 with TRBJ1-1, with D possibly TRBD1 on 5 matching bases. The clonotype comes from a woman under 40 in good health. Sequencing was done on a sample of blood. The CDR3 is CATSTGRNTEAFF. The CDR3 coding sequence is TGTGCCACCAGCACAGGGCGGAACACTGAAGCTTTCTTT.